This T cell receptor (beta chain) is from a study of blood T cell repertoires in COVID-19. After removal of 3 bases from V and 1 base from J, the junction contained 2 bases not matched to a gene. Germline lookup yields CDR1 LGHNA and CDR2 YSLEER. The CDR3 is 14 residues long. Assay used: immunoSEQ multiplex PCR; TCRdb lists only in-frame clones, some missing. The sample shows fewer than 250,000 clones, around four fifths of them seen only once. The source material was PBMCs or T cells enriched from blood (not recorded which). The receptor was derived from a woman aged 35 to 49 who had been exposed to COVID-19. The rearrangement joins TRBV4-3 to TRBJ1-1, with 7 bases matching TRBD1. CDR3 protein: CASSHDRANTEAFF. The CDR3 DNA sequence: TGCGCCAGCAGCCACGACAGGGCGAACACTGAAGCTTTCTTT.